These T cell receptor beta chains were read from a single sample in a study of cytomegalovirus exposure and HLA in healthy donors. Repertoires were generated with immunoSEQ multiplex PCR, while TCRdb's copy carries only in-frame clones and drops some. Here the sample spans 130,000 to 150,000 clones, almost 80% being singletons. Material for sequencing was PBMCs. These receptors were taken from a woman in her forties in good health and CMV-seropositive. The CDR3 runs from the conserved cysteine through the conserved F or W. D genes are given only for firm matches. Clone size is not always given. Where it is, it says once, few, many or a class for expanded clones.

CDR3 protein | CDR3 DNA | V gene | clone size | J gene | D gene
CASSLGLWGNEQFF | TGTGCCAGCAGTCTGGGACTGTGGGGGAATGAGCAGTTCTTC | TRBV6-5 | NA | TRBJ2-1 | NA
CASVGGRANTEAFF | TGTGCCAGTGTCGGGGGAAGAGCGAACACTGAAGCTTTCTTT | TRBV19 | NA | TRBJ1-1 | NA
CASSSSRSYNEQFF | TGTGCCAGCAGTTCCTCTCGCTCCTACAATGAGCAGTTCTTC | TRBV7-9 | few | TRBJ2-1 | NA
CASSQRISRTSGGARDTQYF | TGCGCCAGCAGCCAAAGAATATCCCGGACTAGCGGGGGGGCTCGGGATACGCAGTATTTT | TRBV4-1 | NA | TRBJ2-3 | TRBD2
CASSRGLAGANTGELFF | TGCGCCAGCAGCAGGGGACTAGCGGGGGCGAACACCGGGGAGCTGTTTTTT | TRBV5-1 | once | TRBJ2-2 | TRBD2
CASSLAATQETQYF | TGTGCCAGCAGCTTAGCGGCCACCCAAGAGACCCAGTACTTC | TRBV7-9 | NA | TRBJ2-5 | NA
CASSPRTSGGGNEQFF | TGCGCCAGCAGCCCGAGAACTAGCGGGGGTGGTAATGAGCAGTTCTTC | TRBV5-1 | NA | TRBJ2-1 | TRBD2
CASSLSTGKQYF | TGTGCCAGCAGCCTCTCCACAGGGAAACAGTACTTC | TRBV7-2 | NA | TRBJ2-7 | NA
CASSPTDRGPVDGYTF | TGTGCCAGCAGCCCGACCGACAGGGGCCCGGTTGATGGCTACACCTTC | TRBV11-2 | NA | TRBJ1-2 | TRBD1
CASSRGQKGNTIYF | TGCGCCAGCAGCCGGGGACAGAAGGGAAACACCATATATTTT | TRBV5-1 | NA | TRBJ1-3 | TRBD1
CAISEDYTSTDTQYF | TGTGCCATCAGTGAGGACTATACTAGCACAGATACGCAGTATTTT | TRBV10-3 | NA | TRBJ2-3 | NA
CSSSLGAHNEQFF | TGTTCCAGCAGCTTAGGTGCGCACAATGAGCAGTTCTTC | TRBV7-9 | once | TRBJ2-1 | NA
CASSTAMNTEAFF | TGTGCCAGTAGCACAGCAATGAACACTGAAGCTTTCTTT | TRBV19 | NA | TRBJ1-1 | NA
CASSDIRGPSYGYTF | TGTGCCAGCAGTGATATCAGGGGGCCGAGCTATGGCTACACCTTC | TRBV2 | once | TRBJ1-2 | TRBD1
CASSPGQGAEFWTEAFF | TGTGCCAGCAGCCCGGGACAGGGGGCTGAATTTTGGACTGAAGCTTTCTTT | TRBV7-2 | NA | TRBJ1-1 | TRBD1
CASSPTRDRTYNEQFF | TGTGCCAGCTCACCCACCCGGGACAGGACCTACAATGAGCAGTTCTTC | TRBV18 | once | TRBJ2-1 | TRBD1
CASRGQGYEQYF | TGTGCCAGCAGGGGACAGGGCTACGAGCAGTACTTC | TRBV6-1 | NA | TRBJ2-7 | TRBD1
CASSLGGGGLAGELFF | TGTGCCAGCAGCTTAGGTGGAGGGGGCCTGGCCGGGGAGCTGTTTTTT | TRBV7-9 | NA | TRBJ2-2 | NA
CASSFRGSNTEAFF | TGCGCCAGCAGCTTCAGGGGAAGTAACACTGAAGCTTTCTTT | TRBV5-1 | NA | TRBJ1-1 | NA
CASEAVSYNEQFF | TGTGCCAGTGAAGCGGTTTCCTACAATGAGCAGTTCTTC | TRBV9 | NA | TRBJ2-1 | NA
CASSSSDLAGYLVGSYNEQFF | TGTGCCAGCAGCTCTTCGGACCTAGCGGGGTACTTAGTCGGGTCCTACAATGAGCAGTTCTTC | TRBV7-3 | NA | TRBJ2-1 | TRBD2
CASSGYGSPLHF | TGTGCCAGCTCAGGTTACGGTTCACCCCTCCACTTT | TRBV19 | NA | TRBJ1-6 | NA
CASSPSGYEQYF | TGTGCCAGCAGTCCCTCCGGGTACGAGCAGTACTTC | TRBV27 | NA | TRBJ2-7 | NA
CASSKSRGISPEAFF | TGTGCCAGCAGTAAGAGCAGGGGGATTTCCCCTGAAGCTTTCTTT | TRBV28 | NA | TRBJ1-1 | TRBD1
CASSFLLGQSYGYTF | TGTGCCAGCAGCTTCCTTCTGGGGCAGAGCTATGGCTACACCTTC | TRBV5-6 | few | TRBJ1-2 | NA
CASSLAWGGETQYF | TGTGCCAGCAGCTTAGCTTGGGGAGGAGAGACCCAGTACTTC | TRBV7-2 | NA | TRBJ2-5 | NA
CASNPSGAYREQFF | TGTGCCAGCAACCCTAGCGGGGCCTACCGTGAGCAGTTCTTC | TRBV9 | NA | TRBJ2-1 | TRBD2
CASSFTDKDTQYF | TGTGCCAGCAGCTTTACTGATAAAGATACGCAGTATTTT | TRBV7-7 | NA | TRBJ2-3 | NA
CASSEDAGGADDEKLFF | TGCGCCAGCAGTGAAGATGCAGGGGGCGCTGATGATGAAAAACTGTTTTTT | TRBV10-2 | NA | TRBJ1-4 | TRBD1
CASSWIQGWGANVLTF | TGCGCCAGCAGCTGGATACAGGGTTGGGGGGCCAACGTCCTGACTTTC | TRBV5-1 | NA | TRBJ2-6 | NA
CASQREGEQYF | TGTGCCAGCCAAAGGGAGGGAGAGCAGTACTTC | TRBV5-4 | NA | TRBJ2-7 | TRBD2
CASSRVAGDADTQYF | TGTGCCAGCAGCCGAGTGGCGGGGGATGCAGATACGCAGTATTTT | TRBV4-2 | NA | TRBJ2-3 | TRBD2
CASSATSYEQYF | TGTGCCAGCAGCGCCACCTCCTACGAGCAGTACTTC | TRBV7-2 | NA | TRBJ2-7 | NA
CASSPLGQSPDTQYF | TGTGCCAGCAGCCCACTGGGACAGTCCCCAGATACGCAGTATTTT | TRBV7-3 | NA | TRBJ2-3 | TRBD1
CASSPGGSSGNTIYF | TGTGCCAGCAGCCCCGGCGGGAGCTCTGGAAACACCATATATTTT | TRBV9 | once | TRBJ1-3 | NA
CASSPRRTDSYEQYF | TGTGCCAGCTCACCTCGAAGGACAGATTCCTACGAGCAGTACTTC | TRBV18 | NA | TRBJ2-7 | NA
CASSRQTTKNTGELFF | TGTGCCAGCAGTAGACAGACAACAAAAAACACCGGGGAGCTGTTTTTT | TRBV2 | few | TRBJ2-2 | NA
CASSAYLNTEAFF | TGTGCCAGCAGCGCCTACTTGAACACTGAAGCTTTCTTT | TRBV9 | NA | TRBJ1-1 | NA
CAISAGGISTGELFF | TGTGCCATCAGTGCAGGGGGCATTAGCACCGGGGAGCTGTTTTTT | TRBV10-3 | NA | TRBJ2-2 | TRBD1
CASTWTGGETQYF | TGTGCCAGCACCTGGACAGGGGGAGAGACCCAGTACTTC | TRBV2 | NA | TRBJ2-5 | TRBD1
CASSLTPGREAFF | TGCGCCAGCAGCTTGACCCCGGGAAGGGAAGCTTTCTTT | TRBV5-1 | NA | TRBJ1-1 | NA
CASRTGGQSYEQYF | TGTGCCAGCAGGACCGGGGGACAGTCCTACGAGCAGTACTTC | TRBV2 | NA | TRBJ2-7 | NA
CASSTHRDRGTEAFF | TGTGCCAGCAGCACACACAGGGACCGCGGCACTGAAGCTTTCTTT | TRBV21-1 | once | TRBJ1-1 | NA
CASSLAATTTNEKLFF | TGCGCCAGCAGCTTGGCCGCTACCACAACTAATGAAAAACTGTTTTTT | TRBV5-1 | NA | TRBJ1-4 | NA
CASRATSGGAYEQYF | TGTGCCAGCAGGGCAACTAGCGGGGGGGCGTACGAGCAGTACTTC | TRBV2 | NA | TRBJ2-7 | TRBD2
CASSPWTATYEQYF | TGTGCCAGCTCACCTTGGACTGCCACCTACGAGCAGTACTTC | TRBV18 | NA | TRBJ2-7 | NA
CASSPRGAYGYTF | TGTGCCAGCAGTCCCCGAGGTGCCTATGGCTACACCTTC | TRBV6-1 | NA | TRBJ1-2 | NA
CASRLGGLEAFF | TGTGCCAGCAGACTGGGGGGACTTGAAGCTTTCTTT | TRBV5-6 | NA | TRBJ1-1 | NA
CASSPLGRGYGEQYF | TGTGCCAGCAGCCCCCTGGGGCGGGGGTATGGGGAGCAGTACTTC | TRBV4-2 | NA | TRBJ2-7 | TRBD2
CASSLALLAGGPTDTQYF | TGTGCCAGCAGCTTAGCGTTACTAGCGGGGGGACCCACAGATACGCAGTATTTT | TRBV7-6 | NA | TRBJ2-3 | TRBD2